The 5 T cell receptor beta chains listed next were all sequenced from one sample in a study of T cells in Graves' hyperthyroidism and ophthalmopathy. The investigators amplified TCR beta CDR3 regions from RNA transcripts. HTBI primers drove first-round RT-PCR of the TCR CDR3. Via MiXCR, TCRdb re-called the multiplex PCR reads, giving one row per CDR3 protein. The sample shows more than 300,000 distinct CDR3 sequences, approximately 18% of them seen only once. The sequencing input was blood. These receptors all stem from a young woman with Graves' hyperthyroidism that later progressed to Graves' ophthalmopathy.

This clonotype was counted at least ten times. The chain has TRBV2 and TRBJ2-7, with a possible D match to TRBD2 (6 bases). The germline gives CDR1 SNHLY, CDR2 FYNNEI. There are 14 residues in the CDR3. Trimming stripped 5 bases from V and 0 bases from J, with 11 bases between. CDR3: CASSYGSGSYEQYF. The CDR3 coding sequence is TGTGCCAGCAGTTACGGGAGCGGCTCCTACGAGCAGTACTTC.

This clonotype was seen many times. The chain recombines TRBV28 with TRBJ2-2; 13 nucleotides agree with TRBD2. This CDR3 has 18 residues. CDR1 is MDHEN, CDR2 SYDVKM, per germline. V trimming: 6 bases; J trimming: 2 bases; junction bases outside the gene matches: 9. The CDR3 coding sequence is TGTGCCAGCAGGCTCGGACTAGCGGGAGAACGTAACACCGGGGAGCTGTTTTTT. Its translation is CASRLGLAGERNTGELFF. The variable domain in full, with the rest retrieved from reference TRBV28 and TRBJ2-2, is DVKVTQSSRYLVKRTGEKVFLECVQDMDHENMFWYRQDPGLGLRLIYFSYDVKMKEKGDIPEGYSVSREKKERFSLILESASTNQTSMYLCASRLGLAGERNTGELFFGEGSRLTVL.

This clonotype was counted between two and nine times. V usage is TRBV6-1 and J usage is TRBJ2-5, with unresolved D. Germline V gene sequence: CDR1 MNHNS, CDR2 SASEGT. The V and J ends lost 0 bases and 5 bases respectively, with 13 bases between them. The CDR3 has 15 residues. The CDR3 loop is CASSEAPGHGETQYF. As DNA, the CDR3 is TGTGCCAGCAGTGAAGCGCCTGGCCACGGGGAGACCCAGTACTTC.

This sequence joins TRBV12-3 or TRBV12-4 and TRBJ2-1; 15 bases are a match to TRBD2. V was pared by 6 bases and J by 5 bases, with 8 bases of the junction left unmatched. This CDR3 spans 17 amino acids. The CDR3 DNA sequence: TGTGCCAGCAGCGAAACAGGACTAGCGGGAGGGCACAATGAGCAGTTCTTC. Amino acid sequence: CASSETGLAGGHNEQFF.

Regarding this clonotype: A read error may explain this, as a much larger clone is one base away. The rearrangement links TRBV19 to TRBJ1-5, with D maybe TRBD1 (5 bases). Germline CDR1 is LNHDA and CDR2 is SQIVND (reference sequence). CDR3 length: 14 residues. CDR3 in amino acids: CASSMAAGNQPRHF. The CDR3 nucleotides read TGTGCCAGTAGTATGGCGGCAGGGAATCAGCCCCGGCATTTT. The entire variable domain, with the rest obtained from reference TRBV19 and TRBJ1-5, is as follows: DGGITQSPKYLFRKEGQNVTLSCEQNLNHDAMYWYRQDPGQGLRLIYYSQIVNDFQKGDIAEGYSVSREKKESFPLTVTSAQKNPTAFYLCASSMAAGNQPRHFGDGTRLSIL.